This T cell receptor (beta chain) was recovered during a study of blood T cells in healthy people across ages. Study-wide results and caveats: One million T cells yielded diversity estimates that were considered underestimates. Changes in expanded clonotypes were possibly confounded, as the CMV status of donors was unknown. TCR beta diversity per million T cells fell roughly linearly with age.

The table lists this clonotype with many counts. What it recognizes is unknown. Sample-barcoded 5' priming and a J-beta primer mix drove a second PCR of about 6 to 12 cycles. TCRdb fed the 5' RACE reads into MiXCR, producing one record per CDR3 protein. This table holds 700,000 or so distinct CDR3 sequences, about 43% found once. Every donor contributed around 10 milliliters of peripheral blood by blood draw. The clonotype originates from a man aged 80 or over in good health. The source material was blood.

CDR3 sequence reads: CASSSMDAFAPDTQYF. The CDR3 DNA reads TGTGCCAGCAGCTCCATGGACGCGTTTGCCCCAGATACGCAGTATTTT. The rearrangement joins TRBV7-8 to TRBJ2-3; D gene uncertain. The V gene lost 4 bases and the J gene lost 4 bases, with 18 bases spanning the gap. This CDR3 has 16 amino acids. Germline values: CDR1 SGHVS, CDR2 FQNEAQ. The whole variable domain, filled in from reference TRBV7-8 and TRBJ2-3, reads GAGVSQSPRYKVAKRGQDVALRCDPISGHVSLFWYQQALGQGPEFLTYFQNEAQLDKSGLPSDRFFAERPEGSVSTLKIQRTQQEDSAVYLCASSSMDAFAPDTQYFGPGTRLTVL.